These 15 T cell receptor beta chains originate from one sample sequenced in a study of blood T cell repertoires in COVID-19. Data came from immunoSEQ multiplex PCR; TCRdb stores just in-frame clones and leaves some out. Here the sample spans a few hundred thousand clones, roughly 85% being singletons. What was sequenced was peripheral blood. The receptors were gathered from a man in his thirties or forties who had recovered from COVID-19.

V usage is TRBV5-1 and J usage is TRBJ2-3, with 7 nucleotides matching TRBD2. V lost 0 bases, J lost 1 base, and 5 bases stayed unmatched. This CDR3 region has 16 residues. In germline, CDR1 is SGHRS, CDR2 YFSETQ. CDR3 coding DNA: TGCGCCAGCAGCTTGGCTGGGCTAGCGGGCACAGATACGCAGTATTTT. Translation gives CASSLAGLAGTDTQYF.

This clone was seen just once. The chain links TRBV10-2 to TRBJ2-7; the match to TRBD1 covers 9 bases. CDR1 and CDR2 (germline): WSHSY, SAAADI. V was clipped by 8 bases and J by 5 bases; unmatched bases: 10. This CDR3 spans 14 amino acids. CDR3 DNA: TGCGCCAGCTCTCCCGGGACAGGGTTGGACGAGCAGTACTTC. As protein: CASSPGTGLDEQYF.

The V and J genes are TRBV19 and TRBJ1-4, with a possible D match to TRBD1 (5 bases). The CDR3 consists of 16 residues. Looked up from germline, CDR1 is LNHDA and CDR2 is SQIVND (reference sequence). The V end was cut by 3 bases, the J end by 3 bases, with 14 bases between. The CDR3, as DNA: TGTGCCAGTAGTATTGTGAGGAGGGGTTCTAATGAAAAACTGTTTTTT. Protein sequence: CASSIVRRGSNEKLFF.

This CDR3 is CASSYSSGPGATDTQYF. CDR3 DNA sequence: TGTGCCAGCAGTTACTCGAGTGGGCCAGGGGCCACAGATACGCAGTATTTT. The chain uses TRBV6-2 or TRBV6-3 and TRBJ2-3, with D tentatively TRBD1 (6 bases). Germline values: CDR1 MNHEY, CDR2 SVGEGT. The CDR3 is 17 residues long. The V gene lost 0 bases and the J gene lost 2 bases, with 15 bases spanning the gap.

Note on this clone: In the same sample, other DNA sequences code for this CDR3. V is TRBV20-1 and J is TRBJ2-7; a possible D gene is TRBD2 (6 bases). This CDR3 is 11 amino acids long. Germline values: CDR1 DFQATT, CDR2 SNEGSKA (reference sequence). Trimming removed 3 bases from V and 5 bases from J, with 8 bases in between. For the CDR3, the DNA is TGCAGTGCTAGTAGCGGCCACGAGCAGTACTTC. Translating it yields CSASSGHEQYF.

CDR3 DNA sequence: TGTGCCAGCAGCCAAGGGGCGGGGGTTGACTATGGCTACACCTTC. Translation: CASSQGAGVDYGYTF. The V call is TRBV4-2, the J call TRBJ1-2; D perhaps matches TRBD1 (5 bases). Trimming left V 1 base short and J 3 bases short, with 12 bases between. In germline, CDR1 is LGHNA, CDR2 YNFKEQ. The CDR3 sequence is 15 residues long.

J is TRBJ1-5 and V is TRBV4-1; D not resolved. In germline, CDR1 is MGHRA, CDR2 YSYEKL. Trimming pared 5 bases from V and 7 bases from J, leaving 18 bases between. CDR3 length: 15 residues. The CDR3 region is CASSSPDWGWQPQHF. CDR3 nucleotide sequence: TGCGCCAGCAGCTCCCCGGACTGGGGATGGCAGCCCCAGCATTTT.

The chain links TRBV5-1 to TRBJ1-6; D unresolved. This CDR3 spans 16 amino acids. Between the trimmed V and J ends, which lost 1 base and 6 bases, there was a span of 14 bases. The germline V gene encodes CDR1 SGHRS and CDR2 YFSETQ. For the CDR3, the DNA is TGCGCCAGCAGCTTGACGAGAGAAAACCTTAATTCACCCCTCCACTTT. It specifies CASSLTRENLNSPLHF.

The chain uses TRBV4-1 and TRBJ2-5, with a possible D match to TRBD2 (5 bases). Trimming took 2 bases from V and 3 from J, leaving 13 bases between them. The CDR3 is 15 amino acids. Per germline, CDR1 MGHRA and CDR2 YSYEKL. This CDR3 reads CASSQTRLPEETQYF. Written as DNA, the CDR3 is TGCGCCAGCAGCCAAACCCGACTACCTGAAGAGACCCAGTACTTC.

The chain employs TRBV19 and TRBJ2-5; TRBD2 is a possible D gene (6 bases). V dropped 1 base and J dropped 4 bases, with 13 bases sitting between them. The CDR3 is made up of 15 amino acids. Germline V CDR1 and CDR2: LNHDA, SQIVND (reference sequence). In DNA form, the CDR3 reads TGTGCCAGTAGTATAGGCCTTCTGGAGGGAGAGACCCAGTACTTC. This sequence encodes CASSIGLLEGETQYF. Full variable domain (rest looked up from reference TRBV19 and TRBJ2-5): DGGITQSPKYLFRKEGQNVTLSCEQNLNHDAMYWYRQDPGQGLRLIYYSQIVNDFQKGDIAEGYSVSREKKESFPLTVTSAQKNPTAFYLCASSIGLLEGETQYFGPGTRLLVL.

The chain joins TRBV27 to TRBJ1-6, with 9 bases identical to TRBD1. The CDR3 has 14 amino acids. Germline V gene sequence: CDR1 MNHEY, CDR2 SMNVEV (reference sequence). After removal of 7 bases from V and 7 bases from J, the junction contained 5 bases not matched to a gene. The CDR3 DNA sequence: TGTGCCAGCAAACAGGGGGCAGGGAATTCACCCCTCCACTTT. Its protein is CASKQGAGNSPLHF.

The chain combines TRBV3-1 (or the pseudogene TRBV3-2) with TRBJ1-5; no clear D. The V end lost 0 bases, the J end lost 2 bases, and 11 bases lay between the germline ends. The CDR3 covers 16 residues. CDR1 is LGHDT, CDR2 YNNKEL, per germline (reference sequence). This CDR3 reads CASSQDTGLGNQPQHF. As DNA, the CDR3 is TGTGCCAGCAGCCAAGATACCGGGTTGGGCAATCAGCCCCAGCATTTT.

This clone turned up a few times. The rearrangement joins TRBV6-6 to TRBJ2-7; 8 bases agree with TRBD1. V shed 1 base, J shed 6 bases, and the junction held 2 bases outside the gene matches. CDR1 and CDR2 from the germline V gene are MNHNY and SVGAGI (reference sequence). CDR3 length: 13 amino acids. The CDR3, as DNA: TGTGCCAGCAGTTACTTCACAGGGGGCGAGCAGTACTTC. Its translation is CASSYFTGGEQYF.

A remark on this clone: Other DNA sequences from this sample encode an identical CDR3 as well. The rearrangement joins TRBV7-2 to TRBJ1-2, with TRBD1 matching 7 bases. Germline CDR1 reads SGHTA; CDR2 reads FQGNSA. CDR3 length equals 13 residues. The V gene end was trimmed by 5 bases and the J gene end by 4 bases; junction bases not matched to a gene: 4. The CDR3 bases are TGTGCCAGCAGCCCGGGACAGCTCTATGGCTACACCTTC. It specifies CASSPGQLYGYTF.

This clone came up a few times. The J gene is TRBJ2-2, the V gene TRBV30; 9 positions agree with TRBD2. Per the germline V gene, CDR1 is GTSNPN and CDR2 is SVGIG (reference sequence). J was trimmed by 0 bases and V by 2 bases; bases with no gene match: 4. This CDR3 has 16 residues. CDR3 protein: CAWSKGLASNTGELFF. CDR3 coding DNA: TGTGCCTGGAGTAAAGGACTAGCGTCGAACACCGGGGAGCTGTTTTTT.